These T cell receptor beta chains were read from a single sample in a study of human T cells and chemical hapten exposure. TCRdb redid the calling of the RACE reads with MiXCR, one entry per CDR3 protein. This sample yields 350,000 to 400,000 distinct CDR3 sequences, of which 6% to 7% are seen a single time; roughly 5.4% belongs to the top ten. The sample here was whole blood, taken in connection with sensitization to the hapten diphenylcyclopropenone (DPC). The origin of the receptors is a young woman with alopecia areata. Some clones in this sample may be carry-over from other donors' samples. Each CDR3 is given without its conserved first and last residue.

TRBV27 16 ASNDGTSGSLAQETQY
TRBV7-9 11 ASSPRVTSEAF
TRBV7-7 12 ASSFGQSTDTQY
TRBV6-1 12 ASSGQGFTGELF
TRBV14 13 ASSSGTGFAETQY
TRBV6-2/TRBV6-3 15 ASSPLGRVGSNTEAF
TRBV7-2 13 ASSLDLVSTDTQY
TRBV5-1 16 ASSSATGGLSNTGELF
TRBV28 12 ASSAGQSNEKLF
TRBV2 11 ASGRPPGTEAF
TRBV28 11 ASSALDDQPQH
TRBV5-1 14 ASSLGVFGGTDTQY
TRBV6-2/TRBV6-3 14 ASATRASGGYNEQF
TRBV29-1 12 SVEDTSTRETQY
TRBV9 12 ASSVGQGVEKLF
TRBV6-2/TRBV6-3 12 ASSYHRGTTEAF
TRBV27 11 ASSWGLHQPQH
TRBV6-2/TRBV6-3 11 ASNPPGHGELF
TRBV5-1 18 ASSLVAGAVIQSSYNEQF
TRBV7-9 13 ASSSNTGNNSPLH
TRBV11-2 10 ASSLVSDTQY
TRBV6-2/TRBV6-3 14 ASSYGGNRAGQPQH
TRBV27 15 ASISPWSLSNPGELF